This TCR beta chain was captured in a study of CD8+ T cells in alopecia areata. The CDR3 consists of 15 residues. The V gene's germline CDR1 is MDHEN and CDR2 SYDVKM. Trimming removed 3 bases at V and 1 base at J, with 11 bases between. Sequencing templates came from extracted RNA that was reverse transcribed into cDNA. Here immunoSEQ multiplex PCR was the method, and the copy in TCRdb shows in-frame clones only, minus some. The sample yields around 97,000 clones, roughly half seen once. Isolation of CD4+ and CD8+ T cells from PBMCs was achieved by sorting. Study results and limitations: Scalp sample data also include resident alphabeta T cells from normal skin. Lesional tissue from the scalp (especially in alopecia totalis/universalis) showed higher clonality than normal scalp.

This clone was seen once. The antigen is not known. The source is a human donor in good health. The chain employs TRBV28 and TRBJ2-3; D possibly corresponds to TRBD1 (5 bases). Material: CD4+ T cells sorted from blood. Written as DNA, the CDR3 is TGTGCCAGCAGTTTGTTTAGCAGGGGCACAGATACGCAGTATTTT. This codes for CASSLFSRGTDTQYF.